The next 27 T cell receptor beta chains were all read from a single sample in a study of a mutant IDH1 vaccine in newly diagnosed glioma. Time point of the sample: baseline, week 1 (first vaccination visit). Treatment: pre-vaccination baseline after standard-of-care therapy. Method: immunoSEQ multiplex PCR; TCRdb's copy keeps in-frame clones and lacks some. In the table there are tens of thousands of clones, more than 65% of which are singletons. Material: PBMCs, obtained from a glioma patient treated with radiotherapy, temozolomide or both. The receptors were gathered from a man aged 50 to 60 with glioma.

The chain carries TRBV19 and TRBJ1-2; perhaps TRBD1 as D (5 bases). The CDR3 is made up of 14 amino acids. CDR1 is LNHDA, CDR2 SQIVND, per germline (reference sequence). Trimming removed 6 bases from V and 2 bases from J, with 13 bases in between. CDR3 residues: CASRAGTANYGYTF. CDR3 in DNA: TGTGCCAGTAGAGCCGGGACGGCGAACTATGGCTACACCTTC. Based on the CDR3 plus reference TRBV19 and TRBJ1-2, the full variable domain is DGGITQSPKYLFRKEGQNVTLSCEQNLNHDAMYWYRQDPGQGLRLIYYSQIVNDFQKGDIAEGYSVSREKKESFPLTVTSAQKNPTAFYLCASRAGTANYGYTFGSGTRLTVV.

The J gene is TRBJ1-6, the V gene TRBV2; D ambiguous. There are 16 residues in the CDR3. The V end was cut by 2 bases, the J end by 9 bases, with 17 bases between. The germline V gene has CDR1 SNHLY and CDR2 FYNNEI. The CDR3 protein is CASSEWAPREFSPLHF. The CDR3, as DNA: TGTGCCAGCAGTGAATGGGCCCCTCGGGAGTTTTCACCCCTCCACTTT.

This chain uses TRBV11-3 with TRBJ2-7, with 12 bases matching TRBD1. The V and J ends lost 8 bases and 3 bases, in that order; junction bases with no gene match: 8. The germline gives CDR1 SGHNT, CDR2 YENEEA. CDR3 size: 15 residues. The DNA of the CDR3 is TGTGCCAGCGCACCCGGGACAGGGGGCGTCTACGAGCAGTACTTC. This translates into CASAPGTGGVYEQYF.

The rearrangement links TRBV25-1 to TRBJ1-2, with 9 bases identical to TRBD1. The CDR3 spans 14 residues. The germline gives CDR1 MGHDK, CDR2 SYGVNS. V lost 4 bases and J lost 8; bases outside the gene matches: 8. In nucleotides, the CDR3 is TGTGCCAGCAGTGGGCCTGGTGGGACAGGGGGCTACACCTTC. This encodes CASSGPGGTGGYTF.

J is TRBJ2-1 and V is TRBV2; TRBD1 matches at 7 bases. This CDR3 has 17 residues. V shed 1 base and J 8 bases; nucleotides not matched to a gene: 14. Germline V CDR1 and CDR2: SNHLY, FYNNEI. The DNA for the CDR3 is TGTGCCAGCAGTGAAGATTTCGCTGGGACAGCCGGCTATGAGCAGTTCTTC. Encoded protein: CASSEDFAGTAGYEQFF.

Written as DNA, the CDR3 is TGTGCCAGTCAAGACAGGGGCTGGAATCAGCCCCAGCATTTT. This encodes CASQDRGWNQPQHF. The chain combines TRBV19 with TRBJ1-5; 8 positions agree with TRBD1. Trimming removed 8 bases from V and 4 bases from J; junction bases left unmatched: 7. The CDR3 sequence is 14 residues long. Germline CDR1 is LNHDA and CDR2 is SQIVND (reference sequence).

The DNA for the CDR3 is TGCGCCAGCAGCTCGGGACAGGGGGCAGTGGAGCAGTACTTC. Translating it yields CASSSGQGAVEQYF. The V and J genes are TRBV5-1 and TRBJ2-7, with 12 bases aligning to TRBD1. V was pared by 3 bases and J by 7 bases, with 5 bases of the junction left unmatched. The CDR3 sequence is 14 residues long. Germline V gives CDR1 SGHRS, CDR2 YFSETQ.

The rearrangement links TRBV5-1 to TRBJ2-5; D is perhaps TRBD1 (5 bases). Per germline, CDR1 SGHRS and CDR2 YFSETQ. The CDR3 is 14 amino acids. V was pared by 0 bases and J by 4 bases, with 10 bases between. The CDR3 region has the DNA TGCGCCAGCAGCTTGGGGGGCGCCCGAGAGACCCAGTACTTC. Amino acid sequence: CASSLGGARETQYF.

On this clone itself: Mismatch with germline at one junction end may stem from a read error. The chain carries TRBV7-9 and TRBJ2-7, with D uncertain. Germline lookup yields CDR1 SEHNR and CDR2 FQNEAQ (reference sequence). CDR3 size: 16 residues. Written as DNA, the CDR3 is TGTGCCAACAGCCACACCCCGGGCCGTGGACGAAGGGAGCAGTACTTC. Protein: CANSHTPGRGRREQYF.

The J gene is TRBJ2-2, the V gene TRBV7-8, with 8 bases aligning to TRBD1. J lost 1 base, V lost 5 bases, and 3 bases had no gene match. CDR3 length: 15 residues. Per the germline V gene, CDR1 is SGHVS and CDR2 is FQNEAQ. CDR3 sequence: CASSRGTGNTGELFF. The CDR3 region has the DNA TGTGCCAGCAGCCGTGGGACAGGGAACACCGGGGAGCTGTTTTTT.

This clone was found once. The CDR3 DNA is TGTGCCAGCTCACCACCCGCGGGGGGGCTCGCCGGGGAGCTGTTTTTT. This codes for CASSPPAGGLAGELFF. The chain is built from TRBV18 and TRBJ2-2; 9 nucleotides agree with TRBD2. V trimming: 0 bases; J trimming: 6 bases; junction bases outside the gene matches: 5. Germline V gene lookup returns CDR1 KGHSH and CDR2 LQKENI. The CDR3 sequence is 16 residues long.

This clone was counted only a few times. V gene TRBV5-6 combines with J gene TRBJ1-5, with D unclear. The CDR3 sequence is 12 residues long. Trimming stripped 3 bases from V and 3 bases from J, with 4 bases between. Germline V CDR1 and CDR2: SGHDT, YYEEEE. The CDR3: CASSSTNQPQHF. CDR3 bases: TGTGCCAGCAGCTCGACCAATCAGCCCCAGCATTTT.

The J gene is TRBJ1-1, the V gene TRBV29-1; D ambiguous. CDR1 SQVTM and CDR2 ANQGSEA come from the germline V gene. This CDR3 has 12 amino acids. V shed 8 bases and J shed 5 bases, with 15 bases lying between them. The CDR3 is CSSREGITEAFF. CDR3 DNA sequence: TGCAGCTCGAGGGAAGGGATTACTGAAGCTTTCTTT.

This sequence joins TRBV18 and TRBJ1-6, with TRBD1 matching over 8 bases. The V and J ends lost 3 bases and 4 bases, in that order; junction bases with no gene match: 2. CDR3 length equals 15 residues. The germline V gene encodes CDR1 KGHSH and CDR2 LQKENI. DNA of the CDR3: TGTGCCAGCTCACCCGGACAGGGTTATAATTCACCCCTCCACTTT. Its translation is CASSPGQGYNSPLHF.

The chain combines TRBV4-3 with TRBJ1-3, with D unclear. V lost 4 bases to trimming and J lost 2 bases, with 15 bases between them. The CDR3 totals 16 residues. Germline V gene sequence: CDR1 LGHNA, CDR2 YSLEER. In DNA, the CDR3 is TGCGCCAGCAGCCCTTCCCAAGGGTTAGCTGGAAACACCATATATTTT. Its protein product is CASSPSQGLAGNTIYF.

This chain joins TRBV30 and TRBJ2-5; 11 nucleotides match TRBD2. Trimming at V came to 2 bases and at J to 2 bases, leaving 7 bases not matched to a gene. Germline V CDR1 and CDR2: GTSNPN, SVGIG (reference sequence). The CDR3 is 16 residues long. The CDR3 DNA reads TGTGCCTGGAGTCTAACTGGGACTAGCGGTCAAGAGACCCAGTACTTC. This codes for CAWSLTGTSGQETQYF.

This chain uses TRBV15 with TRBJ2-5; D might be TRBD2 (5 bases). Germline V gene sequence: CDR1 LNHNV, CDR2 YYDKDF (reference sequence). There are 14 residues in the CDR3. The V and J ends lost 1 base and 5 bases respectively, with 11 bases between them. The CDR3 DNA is TGTGCCACCAGCAGAGGGGTTCGGGGTGAGACCCAGTACTTC. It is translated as CATSRGVRGETQYF.

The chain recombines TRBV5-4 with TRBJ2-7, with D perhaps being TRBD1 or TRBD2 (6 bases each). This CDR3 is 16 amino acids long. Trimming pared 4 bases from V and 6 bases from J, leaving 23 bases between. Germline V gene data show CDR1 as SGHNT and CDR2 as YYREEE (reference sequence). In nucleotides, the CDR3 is TGTGCCAGCAGCCGACTCGAAGGGGGGCCTCCACGCGAGCAGTACTTC. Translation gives CASSRLEGGPPREQYF.

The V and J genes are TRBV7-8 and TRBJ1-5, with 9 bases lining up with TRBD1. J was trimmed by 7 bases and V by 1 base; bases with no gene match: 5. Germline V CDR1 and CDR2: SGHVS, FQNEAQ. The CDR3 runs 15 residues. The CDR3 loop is CASSLDRGQGQPQHF. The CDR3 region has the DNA TGTGCCAGCAGCTTAGACAGGGGGCAGGGACAGCCCCAGCATTTT.

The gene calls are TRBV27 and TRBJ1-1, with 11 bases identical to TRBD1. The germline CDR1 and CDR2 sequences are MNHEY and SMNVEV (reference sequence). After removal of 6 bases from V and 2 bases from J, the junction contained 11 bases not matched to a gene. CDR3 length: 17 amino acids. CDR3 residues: CASRRGTGGLGNTEAFF. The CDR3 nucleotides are TGTGCCAGCAGGAGGGGGACAGGGGGTTTGGGAAACACTGAAGCTTTCTTT.

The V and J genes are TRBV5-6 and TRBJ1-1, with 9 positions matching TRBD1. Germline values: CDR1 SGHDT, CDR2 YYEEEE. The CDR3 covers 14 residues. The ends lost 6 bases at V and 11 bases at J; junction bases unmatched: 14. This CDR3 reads CASKGQGLTLEAFF. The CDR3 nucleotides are TGTGCCAGCAAGGGACAGGGCCTAACCTTAGAGGCTTTCTTT.

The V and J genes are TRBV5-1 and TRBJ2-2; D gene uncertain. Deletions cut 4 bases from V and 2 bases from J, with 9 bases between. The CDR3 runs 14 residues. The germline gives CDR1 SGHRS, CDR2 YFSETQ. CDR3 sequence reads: CASSPPKNTGELFF. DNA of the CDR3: TGCGCCAGCAGCCCGCCAAAAAACACCGGGGAGCTGTTTTTT.

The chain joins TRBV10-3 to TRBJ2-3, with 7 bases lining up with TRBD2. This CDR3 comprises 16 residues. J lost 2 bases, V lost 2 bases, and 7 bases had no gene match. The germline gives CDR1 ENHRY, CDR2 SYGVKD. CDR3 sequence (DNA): TGTGCCATCAGTGAGAATCCAGCGGGATTCACAGATACGCAGTATTTT. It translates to CAISENPAGFTDTQYF.

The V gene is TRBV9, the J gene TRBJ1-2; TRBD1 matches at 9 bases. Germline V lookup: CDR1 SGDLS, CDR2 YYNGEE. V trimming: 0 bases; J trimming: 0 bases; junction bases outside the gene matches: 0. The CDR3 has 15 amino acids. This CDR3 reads CASSVGQGANYGYTF. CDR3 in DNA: TGTGCCAGCAGCGTAGGACAGGGGGCTAACTATGGCTACACCTTC.

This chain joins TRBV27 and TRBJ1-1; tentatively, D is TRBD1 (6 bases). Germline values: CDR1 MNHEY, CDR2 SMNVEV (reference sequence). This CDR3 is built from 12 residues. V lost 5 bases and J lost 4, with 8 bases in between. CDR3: CASSGGGTEAFF. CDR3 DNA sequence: TGTGCCAGCAGTGGAGGGGGCACTGAAGCTTTCTTT.

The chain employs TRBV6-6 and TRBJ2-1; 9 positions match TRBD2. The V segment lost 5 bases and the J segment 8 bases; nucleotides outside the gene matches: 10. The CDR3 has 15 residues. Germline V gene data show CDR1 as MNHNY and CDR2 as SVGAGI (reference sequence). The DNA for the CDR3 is TGTGCCAGCAGTCCAGGCGGGGGGGCCGGCCATGAGCAGTTCTTC. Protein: CASSPGGGAGHEQFF.

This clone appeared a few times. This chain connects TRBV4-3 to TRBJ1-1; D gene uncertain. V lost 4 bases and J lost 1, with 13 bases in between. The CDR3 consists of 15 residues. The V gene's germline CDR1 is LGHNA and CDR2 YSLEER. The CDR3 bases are TGCGCCAGCAGCCTAGTATCCGCAGGGAACACTGAAGCTTTCTTT. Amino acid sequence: CASSLVSAGNTEAFF.